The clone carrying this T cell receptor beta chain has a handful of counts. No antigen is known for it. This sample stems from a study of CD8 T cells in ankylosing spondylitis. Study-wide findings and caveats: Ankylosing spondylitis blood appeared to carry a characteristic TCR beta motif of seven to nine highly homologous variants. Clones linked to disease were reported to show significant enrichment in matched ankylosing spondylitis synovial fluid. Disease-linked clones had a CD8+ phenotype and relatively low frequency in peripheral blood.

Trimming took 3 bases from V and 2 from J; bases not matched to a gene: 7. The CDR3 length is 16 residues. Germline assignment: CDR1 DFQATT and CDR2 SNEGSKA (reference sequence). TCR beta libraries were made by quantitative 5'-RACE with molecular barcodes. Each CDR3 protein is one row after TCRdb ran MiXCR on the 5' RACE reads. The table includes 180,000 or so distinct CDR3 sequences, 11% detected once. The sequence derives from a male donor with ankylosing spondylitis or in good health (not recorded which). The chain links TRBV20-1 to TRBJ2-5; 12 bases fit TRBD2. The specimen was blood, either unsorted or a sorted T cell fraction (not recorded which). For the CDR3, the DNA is TGCAGTGCTAGTGGGGCAGGACTAGCGGGGCAAGAGACCCAGTACTTC. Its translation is CSASGAGLAGQETQYF.